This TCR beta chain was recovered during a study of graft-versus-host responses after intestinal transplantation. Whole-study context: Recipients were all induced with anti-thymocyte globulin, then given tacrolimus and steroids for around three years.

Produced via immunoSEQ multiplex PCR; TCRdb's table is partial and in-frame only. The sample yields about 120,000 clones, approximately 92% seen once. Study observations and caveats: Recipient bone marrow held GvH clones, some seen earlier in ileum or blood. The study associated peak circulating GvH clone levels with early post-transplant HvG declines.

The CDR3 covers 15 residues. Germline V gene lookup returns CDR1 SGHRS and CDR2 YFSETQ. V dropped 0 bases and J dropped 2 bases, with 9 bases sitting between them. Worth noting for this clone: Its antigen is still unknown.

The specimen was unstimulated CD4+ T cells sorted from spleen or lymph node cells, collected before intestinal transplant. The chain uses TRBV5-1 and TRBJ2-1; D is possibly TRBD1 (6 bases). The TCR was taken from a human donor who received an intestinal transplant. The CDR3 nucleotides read TGCGCCAGCAGCTTGGGGCAGGGGACCTACAATGAGCAGTTCTTC. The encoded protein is CASSLGQGTYNEQFF.